The TCR beta chain under discussion was sequenced for a study of cytotoxic CD8 clonotypes in ibrutinib-treated CLL. Findings and limits, study-wide: Having risen at ibrutinib response, clonality had fallen back toward baseline by progression. The study found baseline clonality above age-matched healthy donors, tracking circulating CD8+ T-cell counts. Public clonotypes were uncommon and contracted or stayed stable on treatment.

Concerning this clone itself: As yet, its antigen is unknown.

Germline CDR1 reads SGHTA; CDR2 reads FQGNSA. The CDR3 loop spans 16 amino acids. V shed 2 bases, J shed 0 bases, and the junction held 4 bases outside the gene matches. Assay: immunoSEQ multiplex PCR; the TCRdb copy retains only in-frame clones and omits some. The data show 190,000 or so clones, with about two thirds seen just once and under 15% held by the top ten. Source: PBMCs, taken after 24 months of ibrutinib treatment. The chain has TRBV7-2 and TRBJ2-3; 8 nucleotides align to TRBD2. The clonotype originates from a human donor with chronic lymphocytic leukemia. CDR3 loop: CASSLLAGFSTDTQYF. CDR3 DNA sequence: TGTGCCAGCAGCTTATTAGCGGGGTTTAGCACAGATACGCAGTATTTT.